The 2 T cell receptor beta chains given below trace back to one sample, sequenced in a study of beta chain features in type 1 diabetes listed by TCRdb under 2018. Results the study describes overall, beyond this receptor: A moderate but significant shortening of TCRB CDR3 length was observed in type 1 diabetes patients in all four CD4+ subsets.

Antigen specificity for these receptors is unknown. Libraries were prepared through the immunoSEQ multiplex PCR assay. All of the isolated RNA was reverse transcribed with the High Capacity cDNA Reverse Transcription Kit, so expressed TCRB transcripts were sequenced. TCRdb obtained this table from immuneACCESS and retained in-frame rearrangements with V and J assigned. These tables miss some clones; where compared with another copy, unresolved V genes account for less than half of the shortfall, and the remainder is unexplained. This sample gives around 260,000 clones in total; around 21% of them show up just once. The ten largest clones represent about 0.028% of the sample. The sample consisted of naive CD4+ T cells from blood. What the cell subset or site label conveys for this sample: true naive CD4+ T cells. Source of these receptors: a woman aged 40 to 50 with type 1 diabetes.

V and J are TRBV4-2 and TRBJ1-1; D is unresolved. This CDR3 region has 16 residues. CDR1 and CDR2 (germline): LGHNA, YNFKEQ. Trimming pared 1 base from V and 0 bases from J, leaving 12 bases between. The CDR3 DNA sequence: TGTGCCAGCAGCCAAGCCATCACGAACTTGAACACTGAAGCTTTCTTT. It translates to CASSQAITNLNTEAFF.

The CDR3 coding sequence is TGTGCCAGCAGTACTCACAGGGACCAAGAGACCCAGTACTTC. Translated: CASSTHRDQETQYF. The chain carries TRBV28 and TRBJ2-5; D possibly corresponds to TRBD1 (6 bases). Germline V gene sequence: CDR1 MDHEN, CDR2 SYDVKM. The CDR3 is made up of 14 amino acids. V was trimmed by 5 bases and J by 0 bases, leaving 10 bases between them.